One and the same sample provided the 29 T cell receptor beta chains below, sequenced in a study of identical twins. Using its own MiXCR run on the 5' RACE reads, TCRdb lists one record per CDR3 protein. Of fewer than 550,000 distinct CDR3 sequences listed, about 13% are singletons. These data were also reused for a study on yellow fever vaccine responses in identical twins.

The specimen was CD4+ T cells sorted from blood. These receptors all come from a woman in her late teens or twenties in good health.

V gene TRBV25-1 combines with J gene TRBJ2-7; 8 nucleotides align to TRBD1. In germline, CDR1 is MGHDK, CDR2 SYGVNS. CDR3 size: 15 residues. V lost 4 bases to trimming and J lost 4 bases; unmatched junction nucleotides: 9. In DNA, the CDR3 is TGTGCCAGCAGTGCCTCTTTACAGGGGGAGTACGAGCAGTACTTC. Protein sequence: CASSASLQGEYEQYF.

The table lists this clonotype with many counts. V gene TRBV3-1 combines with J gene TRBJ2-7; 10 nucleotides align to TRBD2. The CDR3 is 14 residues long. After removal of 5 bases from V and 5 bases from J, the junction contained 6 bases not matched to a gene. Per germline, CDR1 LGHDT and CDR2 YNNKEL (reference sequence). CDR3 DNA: TGTGCCAGCAGCTCAGCGGGGGGGAGGCACGAGCAGTACTTC. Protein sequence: CASSSAGGRHEQYF.

CDR3 DNA: TGCGCCAGCAGCTGGACCCCGGGACTAGCGGGAGGGCTCACAGATACGCAGTATTTT. Protein: CASSWTPGLAGGLTDTQYF. This rearrangement joins TRBV5-1 to TRBJ2-3, with 16 bases fitting TRBD2. Germline-derived CDR1 and CDR2 are SGHRS and YFSETQ. The length of the CDR3 is 19 residues. V shed 3 bases and J 2 bases; nucleotides not matched to a gene: 9.

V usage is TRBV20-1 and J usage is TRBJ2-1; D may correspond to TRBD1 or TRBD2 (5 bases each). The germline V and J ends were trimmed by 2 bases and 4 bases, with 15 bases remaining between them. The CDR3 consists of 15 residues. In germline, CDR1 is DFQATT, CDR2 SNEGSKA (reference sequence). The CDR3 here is CSARPNGAKYNEQFF. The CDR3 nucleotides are TGCAGTGCTAGACCCAACGGGGCGAAGTACAATGAGCAGTTCTTC.

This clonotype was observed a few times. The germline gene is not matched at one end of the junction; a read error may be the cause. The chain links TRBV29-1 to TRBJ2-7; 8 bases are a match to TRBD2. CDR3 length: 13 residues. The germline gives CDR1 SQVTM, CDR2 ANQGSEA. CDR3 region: CSVDPGGVGEQYF. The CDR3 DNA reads TGCAGCGTTGACCCGGGAGGGGTCGGGGAGCAGTATTTC.

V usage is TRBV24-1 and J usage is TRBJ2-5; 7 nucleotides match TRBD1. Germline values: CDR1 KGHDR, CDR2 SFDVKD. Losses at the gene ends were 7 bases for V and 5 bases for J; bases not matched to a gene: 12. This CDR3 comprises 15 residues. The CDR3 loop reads CATRQGQNHGETQYF. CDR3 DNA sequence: TGTGCCACCAGGCAGGGACAGAACCACGGGGAGACCCAGTACTTC.

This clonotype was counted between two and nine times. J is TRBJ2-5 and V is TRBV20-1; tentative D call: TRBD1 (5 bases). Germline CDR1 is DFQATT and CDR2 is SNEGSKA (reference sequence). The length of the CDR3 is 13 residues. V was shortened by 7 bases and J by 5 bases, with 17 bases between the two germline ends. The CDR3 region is CSGPPRVVETQYF. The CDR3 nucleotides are TGCAGTGGCCCTCCCAGGGTAGTTGAGACCCAGTACTTC.

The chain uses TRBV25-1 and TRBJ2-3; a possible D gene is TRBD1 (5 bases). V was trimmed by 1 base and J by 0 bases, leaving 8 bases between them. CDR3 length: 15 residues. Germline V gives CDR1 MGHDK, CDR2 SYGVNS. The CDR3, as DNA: TGTGCCAGCAGTGAATTAGGACATAGCACAGATACGCAGTATTTT. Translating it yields CASSELGHSTDTQYF.

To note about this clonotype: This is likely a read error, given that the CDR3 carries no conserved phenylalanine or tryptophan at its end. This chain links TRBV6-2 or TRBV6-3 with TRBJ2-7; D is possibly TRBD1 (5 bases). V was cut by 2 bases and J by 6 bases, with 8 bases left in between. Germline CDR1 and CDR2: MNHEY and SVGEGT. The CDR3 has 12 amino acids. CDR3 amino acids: CASSYRGREQYL. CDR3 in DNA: TGTGCCAGCAGTTACAGGGGTCGCGAGCAGTACTTG.

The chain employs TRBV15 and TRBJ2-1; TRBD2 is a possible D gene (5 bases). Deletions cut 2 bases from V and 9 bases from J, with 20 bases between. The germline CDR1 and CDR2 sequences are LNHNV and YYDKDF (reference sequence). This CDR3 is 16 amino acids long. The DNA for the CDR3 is TGTGCCACCAGCAGAAATCATCAGATCATGGCGGGTGAGCAGTTCTTC. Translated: CATSRNHQIMAGEQFF.

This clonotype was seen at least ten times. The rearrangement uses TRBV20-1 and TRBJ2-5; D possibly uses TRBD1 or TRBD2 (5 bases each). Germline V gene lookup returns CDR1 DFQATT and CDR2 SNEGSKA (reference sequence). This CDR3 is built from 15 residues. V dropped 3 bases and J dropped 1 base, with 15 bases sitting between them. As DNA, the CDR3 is TGCAGTGCTAGTTTGGGACGGAGCATCCAAGAGACCCAGTACTTC. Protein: CSASLGRSIQETQYF.

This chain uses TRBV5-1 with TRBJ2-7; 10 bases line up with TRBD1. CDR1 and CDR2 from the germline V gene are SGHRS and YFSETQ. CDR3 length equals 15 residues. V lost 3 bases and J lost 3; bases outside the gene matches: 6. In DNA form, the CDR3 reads TGCGCCAGCAGCTCCTTAGGACAGGGGGTCTACGAGCAGTACTTC. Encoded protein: CASSSLGQGVYEQYF.

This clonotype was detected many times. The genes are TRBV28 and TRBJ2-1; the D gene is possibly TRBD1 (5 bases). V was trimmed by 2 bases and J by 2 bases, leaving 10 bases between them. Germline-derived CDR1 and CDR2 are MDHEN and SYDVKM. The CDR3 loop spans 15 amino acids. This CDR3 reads CASSLGQGAYNEQFF. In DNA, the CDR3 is TGTGCCAGCAGTTTAGGGCAGGGCGCCTACAATGAGCAGTTCTTC.

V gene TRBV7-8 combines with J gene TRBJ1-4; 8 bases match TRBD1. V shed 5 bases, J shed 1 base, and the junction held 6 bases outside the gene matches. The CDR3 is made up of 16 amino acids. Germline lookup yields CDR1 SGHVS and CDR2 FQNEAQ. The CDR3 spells CASSPFDRGTNEKLFF. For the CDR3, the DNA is TGTGCCAGCAGCCCTTTCGACAGGGGAACTAATGAAAAACTGTTTTTT. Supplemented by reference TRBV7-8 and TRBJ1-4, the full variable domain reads GAGVSQSPRYKVAKRGQDVALRCDPISGHVSLFWYQQALGQGPEFLTYFQNEAQLDKSGLPSDRFFAERPEGSVSTLKIQRTQQEDSAVYLCASSPFDRGTNEKLFFGSGTQLSVL.

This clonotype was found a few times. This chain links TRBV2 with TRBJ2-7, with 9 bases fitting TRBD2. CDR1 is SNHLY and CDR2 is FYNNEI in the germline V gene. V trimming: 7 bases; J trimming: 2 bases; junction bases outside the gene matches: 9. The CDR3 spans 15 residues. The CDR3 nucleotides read TGTGCCAGCAAGGACCTACTAGCGGGTCCCTACGAGCAGTACTTC. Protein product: CASKDLLAGPYEQYF.

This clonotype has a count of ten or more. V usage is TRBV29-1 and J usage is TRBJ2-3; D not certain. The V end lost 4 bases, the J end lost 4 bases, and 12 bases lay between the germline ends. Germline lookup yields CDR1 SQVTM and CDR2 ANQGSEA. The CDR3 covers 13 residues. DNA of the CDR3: TGCAGCGTTGTTAATGCTAGTCCAGATACGCAGTATTTT. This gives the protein CSVVNASPDTQYF.

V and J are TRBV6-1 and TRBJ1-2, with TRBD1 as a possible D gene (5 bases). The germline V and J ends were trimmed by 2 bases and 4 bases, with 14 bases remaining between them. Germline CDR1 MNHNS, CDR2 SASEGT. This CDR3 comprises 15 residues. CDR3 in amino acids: CASSENTRTTYGYTF. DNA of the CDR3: TGTGCCAGCAGTGAAAATACAAGGACAACCTATGGCTACACCTTC.

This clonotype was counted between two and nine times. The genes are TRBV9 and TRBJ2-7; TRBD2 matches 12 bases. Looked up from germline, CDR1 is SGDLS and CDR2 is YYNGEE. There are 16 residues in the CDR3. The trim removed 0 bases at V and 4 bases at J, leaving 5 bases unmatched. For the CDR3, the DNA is TGTGCCAGCAGCGTAGGGACTAGCGGGATCGGGTACGAGCAGTACTTC. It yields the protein CASSVGTSGIGYEQYF.

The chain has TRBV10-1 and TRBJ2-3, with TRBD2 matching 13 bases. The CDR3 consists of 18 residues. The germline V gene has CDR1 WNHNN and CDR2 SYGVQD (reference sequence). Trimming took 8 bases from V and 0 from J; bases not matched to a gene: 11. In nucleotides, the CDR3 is TGCGCCAGCCTAAGACTAGCGGGAGGATCCTCTAGCACAGATACGCAGTATTTT. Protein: CASLRLAGGSSSTDTQYF.

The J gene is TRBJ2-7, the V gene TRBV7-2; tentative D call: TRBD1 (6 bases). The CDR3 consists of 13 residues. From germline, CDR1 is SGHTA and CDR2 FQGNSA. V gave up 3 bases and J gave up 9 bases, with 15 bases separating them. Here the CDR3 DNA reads TGTGCCAGCAGCTTTCGACAGGCAACCGGGCAGTACTTC. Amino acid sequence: CASSFRQATGQYF.

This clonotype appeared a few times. The CDR3: CASSLRGAPLPEAFF. DNA of the CDR3: TGTGCCAGCAGCTTACGGGGAGCCCCTCTCCCTGAAGCTTTCTTT. This rearrangement joins TRBV7-2 to TRBJ1-1; D call uncertain. Trimming removed 2 bases from V and 6 bases from J, with 16 bases in between. There are 15 residues in the CDR3. Looked up from germline, CDR1 is SGHTA and CDR2 is FQGNSA.

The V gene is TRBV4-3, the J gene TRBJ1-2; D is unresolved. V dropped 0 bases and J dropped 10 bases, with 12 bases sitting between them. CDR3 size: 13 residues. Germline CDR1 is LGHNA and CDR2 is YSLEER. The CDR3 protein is CASSQDLGRTYTF. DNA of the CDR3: TGCGCCAGCAGCCAAGATTTGGGCAGAACCTACACCTTC.

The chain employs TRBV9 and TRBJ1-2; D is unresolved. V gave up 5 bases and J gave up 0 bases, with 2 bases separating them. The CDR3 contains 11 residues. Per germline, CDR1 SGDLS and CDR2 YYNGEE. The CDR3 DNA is TGTGCCAGCAGGGCTAACTATGGCTACACCTTC. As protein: CASRANYGYTF. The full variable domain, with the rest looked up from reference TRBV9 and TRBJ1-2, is DSGVTQTPKHLITATGQRVTLRCSPRSGDLSVYWYQQSLDQGLQFLIQYYNGEERAKGNILERFSAQQFPDLHSELNLSSLELGDSALYFCASRANYGYTFGSGTRLTVV.

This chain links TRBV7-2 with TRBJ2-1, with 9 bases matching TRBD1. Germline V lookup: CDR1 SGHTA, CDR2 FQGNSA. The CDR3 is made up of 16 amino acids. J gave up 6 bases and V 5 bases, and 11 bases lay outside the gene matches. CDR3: CASSPQSGQGRNEQFF. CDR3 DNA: TGTGCCAGCAGCCCCCAATCGGGACAGGGCCGCAATGAGCAGTTCTTC.

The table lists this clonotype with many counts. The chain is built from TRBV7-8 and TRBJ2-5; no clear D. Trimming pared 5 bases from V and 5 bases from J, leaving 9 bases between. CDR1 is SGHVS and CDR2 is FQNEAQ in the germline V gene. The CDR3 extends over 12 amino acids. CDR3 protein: CASSPLLETQYF. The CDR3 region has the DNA TGTGCCAGCAGCCCCCTGCTGGAGACCCAGTACTTC.

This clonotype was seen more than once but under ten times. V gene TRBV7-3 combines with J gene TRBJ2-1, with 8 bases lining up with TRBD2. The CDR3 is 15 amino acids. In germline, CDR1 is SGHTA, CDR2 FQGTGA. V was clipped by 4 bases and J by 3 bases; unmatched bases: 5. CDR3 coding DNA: TGTGCCAGCAGCTCCAGCGGGGGACACTACAATGAGCAGTTCTTC. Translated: CASSSSGGHYNEQFF.

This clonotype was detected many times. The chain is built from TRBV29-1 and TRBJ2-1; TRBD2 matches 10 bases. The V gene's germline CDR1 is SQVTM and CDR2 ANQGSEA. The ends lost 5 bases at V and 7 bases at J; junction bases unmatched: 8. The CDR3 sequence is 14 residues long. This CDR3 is CSVPSGRALNEQFF. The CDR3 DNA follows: TGCAGCGTTCCAAGCGGGAGGGCCTTAAATGAGCAGTTCTTC.

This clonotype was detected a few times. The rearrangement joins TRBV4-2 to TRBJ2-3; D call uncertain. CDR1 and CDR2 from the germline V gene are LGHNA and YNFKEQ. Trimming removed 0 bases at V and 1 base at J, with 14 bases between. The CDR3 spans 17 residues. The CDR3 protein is CASSQEEQDAGTDTQYF. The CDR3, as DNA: TGTGCCAGCAGCCAAGAGGAGCAGGACGCAGGCACAGATACGCAGTATTTT.

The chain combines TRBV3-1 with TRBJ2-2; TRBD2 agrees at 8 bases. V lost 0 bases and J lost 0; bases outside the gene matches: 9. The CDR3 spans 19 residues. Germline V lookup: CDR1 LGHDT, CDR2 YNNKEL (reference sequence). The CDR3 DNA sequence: TGTGCCAGCAGCCAAGATCGGCCAGCGGGAGTCTCGAACACCGGGGAGCTGTTTTTT. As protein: CASSQDRPAGVSNTGELFF.